The clone carrying this T cell receptor beta chain has just a few counts. The target antigen is unknown. V lost 3 bases to trimming and J lost 4 bases, with 6 bases between them. Germline values: CDR1 MGHDK, CDR2 SYGVNS. This CDR3 spans 12 amino acids. The data originate from a study of shared clonotypes between healthy human individuals. A CD45RA+ naive subset and a CD45RA-negative memory subset were split from CD4+ cells. Assay execution took place at the deep level. The repertoire was sequenced with immunoSEQ multiplex PCR; TCRdb's copy has only in-frame clones and lacks some. The sample has fewer than 2.5 million clones; over 85% are singletons. Study findings and constraints: Around 5% was the fraction of naive CD4 clonotypes found shared across a handful of donors.

The sequencing sample was made of naive CD4+ T cells from PBMCs. The subset: CD45RA+ positively selected. The chain uses TRBV25-1 and TRBJ1-2; D uncertain. This receptor was obtained from a man aged 18 to 29 in good health. Some clones in this sample may be carry-over from other donors' samples. The CDR3 DNA follows: TGTGCCAGCAGTGACAGATTCTATGGCTACACCTTC. Amino acid sequence: CASSDRFYGYTF.